Sequencing of this TCR beta chain was carried out in a study of cytomegalovirus exposure and HLA in healthy donors. The overall study: There were some 120 million unique TCR beta sequences, drawn from about 180 million T cells, in an earlier analysis.

The study's findings and limits: A later analysis linked about 17,000 TCR beta sequences to HLA alleles at 0.05 false discovery rate.

Use of 60 Vbeta and 13 Jbeta primers characterized the PCR. Authors' data handling: In a later analysis, the count reached roughly 80 million unique TCR beta chains, with approximately 11 million shared. Measured with immunoSEQ multiplex PCR; TCRdb has only the in-frame clones, and not every one. D and trimming come from the DNA, and the V and J calls and clone size come from that table. The sample lists fewer than 200,000 clones; 75% to 90% were seen once. V was clipped by 0 bases and J by 8 bases, with 16 bases between them. CDR3 length: 15 residues. CDR1 SEHNR and CDR2 FQNEAQ come from the germline V gene (reference sequence). About this clone itself: Antigen: not known.

The clonotype comes from a male donor in good health and CMV-seronegative. The chain employs TRBV7-9 and TRBJ1-2; D remains unclear. The source material was PBMCs. CDR3 region: CASSLAGGRSMGYTF. Written as DNA, the CDR3 is TGTGCCAGCAGCTTAGCGGGAGGCAGGTCGATGGGCTACACCTTC.